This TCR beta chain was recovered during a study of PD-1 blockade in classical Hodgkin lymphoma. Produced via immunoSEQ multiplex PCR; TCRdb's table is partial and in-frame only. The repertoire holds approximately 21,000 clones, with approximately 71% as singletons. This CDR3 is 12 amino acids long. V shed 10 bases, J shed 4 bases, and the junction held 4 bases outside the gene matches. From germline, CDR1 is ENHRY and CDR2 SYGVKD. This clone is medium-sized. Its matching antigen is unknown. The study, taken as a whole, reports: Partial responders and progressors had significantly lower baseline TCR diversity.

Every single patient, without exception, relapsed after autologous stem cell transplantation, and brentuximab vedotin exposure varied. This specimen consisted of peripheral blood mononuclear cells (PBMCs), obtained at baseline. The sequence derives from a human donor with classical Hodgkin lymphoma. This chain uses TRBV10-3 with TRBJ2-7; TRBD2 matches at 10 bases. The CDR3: CATSGGSYEQYF. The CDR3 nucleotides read TGTGCCACTAGCGGGGGTTCTTACGAGCAGTACTTC.